Listed here are 24 T cell receptor beta chains from one sample, sequenced in a study of vaccination effects on CD4 cells after COVID-19. What these receptors recognize is not known. The table came from immunoSEQ multiplex PCR; TCRdb's copy has only in-frame clones and leaves some out. The sample records under 55,000 clones, 75% to 85% being singletons. Antigen-specific CD4+ T cells were expanded (with viral peptide pools) by the ViraFEST assay ahead of sequencing. Culturing for 10 to 11 days preceded CD4+ T cell isolation. According to the study, vaccine recipients showed no prior SARS-CoV-2 infection and negative nucleocapsid antibodies. This specimen consisted of CD4+ T cells from PBMCs cultured with HCoV-OC43 spike peptides, obtained before COVID-19 vaccination. Subset defined: HCoV-OC43 spike overlapping peptide pool stimulation. These receptors were taken from a human donor who received a COVID-19 vaccine.

The rearrangement uses TRBV25-1 and TRBJ2-5, with 7 bases fitting TRBD1. The CDR3 has 14 residues. V shed 4 bases, J shed 4 bases, and the junction held 6 bases outside the gene matches. The germline gives CDR1 MGHDK, CDR2 SYGVNS. The chain's CDR3 is CASSVRDSRETQYF. The CDR3 DNA sequence: TGTGCCAGCAGTGTCCGGGACAGCAGAGAGACCCAGTACTTC.

The rearrangement uses TRBV7-2 and TRBJ2-7; D could derive from TRBD1 or TRBD2 (6 bases each). Germline V gives CDR1 SGHTA, CDR2 FQGNSA. This CDR3 comprises 13 residues. The V end was cut by 5 bases, the J end by 2 bases, with 10 bases between. CDR3 nucleotides: TGTGCCAGCAGCCAAGGGGGGACCTACGAGCAGTACGTC. Translated: CASSQGGTYEQYV.

The chain couples TRBV27 to TRBJ1-2; D possibly corresponds to TRBD1 (6 bases). Per the germline V gene, CDR1 is MNHEY and CDR2 is SMNVEV (reference sequence). Trimming pared 7 bases from V and 2 bases from J, leaving 20 bases between. There are 16 residues in the CDR3. In DNA, the CDR3 is TGTGCCAGCACAAAGACCGTTTCCGGGGGCAACTATGGCTACACCTTC. It is translated as CASTKTVSGGNYGYTF.

V gene TRBV19 combines with J gene TRBJ1-4; 7 positions match TRBD1. Germline CDR1 is LNHDA and CDR2 is SQIVND (reference sequence). With 8 bases clipped from V and 5 bases from J, the junction kept 11 bases outside the gene matches. The CDR3 has 15 residues. For the CDR3, the DNA is TGTGCCAGTGCCTTCCGGACAGGTTACAATGAAAAACTGTTTTTT. Its translation is CASAFRTGYNEKLFF.

The gene calls are TRBV7-2 and TRBJ1-1; D gene ambiguous. Trimming left V 2 bases short and J 5 bases short, with 12 bases between. Germline CDR1 reads SGHTA; CDR2 reads FQGNSA. This CDR3 spans 14 amino acids. For the CDR3, the DNA is TGTGCCAGCAGCTTAAGGGAGCGGTCGACTGAAGCTTTCTTT. It is translated as CASSLRERSTEAFF.

This rearrangement joins TRBV2 to TRBJ2-2, with a weak D call TRBD1 (5 bases). Trimming removed 4 bases from V and 4 bases from J, with 10 bases in between. The CDR3 covers 14 residues. The germline V gene encodes CDR1 SNHLY and CDR2 FYNNEI. The CDR3 reads CASSVQGATGELFF. Written as DNA, the CDR3 is TGTGCCAGCAGTGTCCAGGGCGCCACCGGGGAGCTGTTTTTT.

This rearrangement joins TRBV3-1 (or the pseudogene TRBV3-2) to TRBJ1-2, with 7 positions matching TRBD1. The CDR3 extends over 14 amino acids. From germline, CDR1 is LGHDT and CDR2 YNNKEL (reference sequence). The J segment lost 4 bases and the V segment lost 7 bases, leaving 9 bases of the junction unmatched. This CDR3 is CASTVFAGGYGYTF. The CDR3 DNA is TGTGCCAGCACGGTATTCGCAGGGGGCTATGGCTACACCTTC.

CDR3 in DNA: TGTGCCAGTAGTATAGATCAGGAGCAGCCCCAGCATTTT. It yields the protein CASSIDQEQPQHF. The chain is built from TRBV19 and TRBJ1-5; D is unresolved. The CDR3 is made up of 13 amino acids. The ends were cut back, 0 bases at V and 7 bases at J, with 7 bases in the middle. Looked up from germline, CDR1 is LNHDA and CDR2 is SQIVND (reference sequence).

This chain uses TRBV6-5 with TRBJ1-3, with no clear D. V lost 4 bases, J lost 4 bases, and 14 bases lay in between. The CDR3 spans 15 residues. From germline, CDR1 is MNHEY and CDR2 SVGAGI. CDR3 nucleotide sequence: TGTGCCAGCAGTTCCAATCGAGGGCCCGGAAACACCATATATTTT. Translation: CASSSNRGPGNTIYF.

This CDR3 is CASSQLDRTYEQYV. Here the CDR3 DNA reads TGTGCCAGCAGCCAATTGGACAGAACCTACGAGCAGTACGTC. The chain has TRBV5-6 and TRBJ2-7, with D tentatively TRBD1 (6 bases). This CDR3 has 14 amino acids. Trimming cost V 4 bases and J 2 bases, with 13 bases left between them. Germline V gene sequence: CDR1 SGHDT, CDR2 YYEEEE.

This chain links TRBV4-2 with TRBJ1-1, with a possible D match to TRBD1 (6 bases). Trimming took 4 bases from V and 1 from J, leaving 13 bases between them. Germline V lookup: CDR1 LGHNA, CDR2 YNFKEQ. The CDR3 sequence is 15 residues long. CDR3 residues: CASSPRAQGNTEAFF. The CDR3 DNA follows: TGTGCCAGCAGCCCAAGGGCACAGGGGAACACTGAAGCTTTCTTT.

The genes are TRBV7-8 and TRBJ2-3; D possibly matches TRBD1 or TRBD2 (6 bases each). V was trimmed by 6 bases and J by 11 bases, leaving 15 bases between them. From germline, CDR1 is SGHVS and CDR2 FQNEAQ. This CDR3 contains 12 residues. The CDR3 bases are TGTGCCAGCAGTCCGGGGGCTCGGAAGCAGTATTTT. This gives the protein CASSPGARKQYF.

The chain recombines TRBV5-8 with TRBJ1-5; D is unclear. The CDR3 totals 12 residues. Germline V gives CDR1 SGHTS, CDR2 YDEGEE. V was pared by 1 base and J by 6 bases, with 5 bases between. In nucleotides, the CDR3 is TGTGCCAGCAGCTTGACGGGTCAGCCCCAGCATTTT. Encoded protein: CASSLTGQPQHF.

CDR3 region: CASSFPQETQYF. CDR3 coding DNA: TGTGCCAGCAGCTTCCCTCAAGAGACCCAGTACTTC. The chain links TRBV5-5 to TRBJ2-5, with D hard to call. CDR1 is SGHKS and CDR2 is YYEKEE in the germline V gene (reference sequence). V was trimmed by 2 bases and J by 2 bases, leaving 4 bases between them. This CDR3 comprises 12 residues.

This chain links TRBV27 with TRBJ1-4; a possible D gene is TRBD1 (6 bases). V dropped 6 bases and J dropped 7 bases, with 18 bases sitting between them. CDR1 is MNHEY and CDR2 is SMNVEV in the germline V gene (reference sequence). CDR3 length: 15 residues. The CDR3 region is CASRPSRGPGEKLFF. The CDR3 nucleotides are TGTGCCAGCAGACCGTCGCGGGGGCCGGGTGAAAAACTGTTTTTT.

In this sample, this clone turned up a few times. CDR3 residues: CSVQMTGINSPLHF. DNA for the CDR3: TGCAGCGTACAAATGACGGGGATTAATTCACCCCTCCACTTT. The chain joins TRBV29-1 to TRBJ1-6; no clear D. The germline CDR1 and CDR2 sequences are SQVTM and ANQGSEA. This CDR3 contains 14 residues. V lost 6 bases and J 6 bases, leaving 15 bases between the germline ends.

This chain uses TRBV24-1 with TRBJ2-2; D gene unclear. The CDR3 has 16 residues. Germline CDR1 is KGHDR and CDR2 is SFDVKD. V gave up 6 bases and J gave up 6 bases, with 19 bases separating them. CDR3 in DNA: TGTGCCACCAGTATGCCGTCGGGCGGCGGTGCCGGGGAGCTGTTTTTT. As protein: CATSMPSGGGAGELFF.

J is TRBJ1-1 and V is TRBV5-1; 8 bases agree with TRBD1. This CDR3 has 15 residues. The germline CDR1 and CDR2 sequences are SGHRS and YFSETQ. J was trimmed by 1 base and V by 4 bases; bases with no gene match: 6. The CDR3 loop reads CASSLRTGTNTEAFF. Written as DNA, the CDR3 is TGCGCCAGCAGCCTAAGGACAGGGACGAACACTGAAGCTTTCTTT.

V and J are TRBV7-2 and TRBJ2-2; D not certain. This CDR3 contains 15 residues. CDR1 SGHTA and CDR2 FQGNSA come from the germline V gene. Trimming removed 0 bases at V and 4 bases at J, with 9 bases between. The chain's CDR3 is CASSLAVAGTGELFF. The CDR3 bases are TGTGCCAGCAGCTTAGCGGTGGCAGGCACCGGGGAGCTGTTTTTT.

The chain combines TRBV18 with TRBJ2-3, with TRBD2 as a possible D gene (5 bases). This CDR3 has 14 amino acids. Trimming removed 3 bases at V and 5 bases at J, with 12 bases between. Germline loops: CDR1 KGHSH, CDR2 LQKENI. The CDR3 sequence: CASSPGFRGDTQYF. In DNA form, the CDR3 reads TGTGCCAGCTCACCGGGCTTTCGGGGAGATACGCAGTATTTT.

This rearrangement joins TRBV5-1 to TRBJ1-2; maybe TRBD1 (5 bases). Germline assignment: CDR1 SGHRS and CDR2 YFSETQ. The CDR3 runs 15 residues. The V gene lost 0 bases and the J gene lost 5 bases, with 14 bases spanning the gap. This chain's CDR3 is CASSLGRDTLYGYTF. CDR3 nucleotide sequence: TGCGCCAGCAGCTTGGGCAGGGATACGCTATATGGCTACACCTTC.

Only one count was recorded for this clone. CDR3 in amino acids: CASSRQGVGNQPQHF. CDR3 in DNA: TGTGCCAGCAGTCGACAGGGTGTCGGCAATCAGCCCCAGCATTTT. The chain carries TRBV2 and TRBJ1-5, with 7 bases matching TRBD1. The V gene end was trimmed by 5 bases and the J gene end by 2 bases; junction bases not matched to a gene: 6. The germline gives CDR1 SNHLY, CDR2 FYNNEI. CDR3 size: 15 residues.

The rearrangement uses TRBV2 and TRBJ1-2; D is unresolved. The CDR3 extends over 14 amino acids. Looked up from germline, CDR1 is SNHLY and CDR2 is FYNNEI. Trimming removed 4 bases from V and 10 bases from J, with 19 bases in between. For the CDR3, the DNA is TGTGCCAGCAGTGTGAAACGGAGCCCAAGGGACTACACCTTC. It is translated as CASSVKRSPRDYTF.

The chain has TRBV4-3 and TRBJ1-3; D is undetermined. Germline V gives CDR1 LGHNA, CDR2 YSLEER. Trimming shortened V by 1 base and J by 1 base, and 11 bases separated the two germline ends. The CDR3 contains 16 residues. DNA for the CDR3: TGCGCCAGCAGCCAAGCGGCCAGAAATTCTGGAAACACCATATATTTT. Amino acid sequence: CASSQAARNSGNTIYF.